A single sample gave rise to the 5 T cell receptor beta chains below, sequenced in a study of T cells in Graves' hyperthyroidism and ophthalmopathy. RNA transcripts yielded amplified TCR beta CDR3 regions. When the TCR CDR3 underwent first-round RT-PCR, the HTBI primer set was used. TCRdb re-derived calls from the multiplex PCR reads in MiXCR, one entry per CDR3 protein. The sample yields around 620,000 distinct CDR3 sequences, 16% seen once. The sample comprised blood. The source of these receptors is a woman in her thirties with Graves' hyperthyroidism.

With respect to this clonotype: An end of the junction differs from the germline gene, which may be a read error. The V and J genes are TRBV4-2 and TRBJ1-3; TRBD1 aligns across 8 bases. Germline V lookup: CDR1 LGHNA, CDR2 YNFKEQ. The length of the CDR3 is 17 residues. CDR3 residues: CASSPGDRHLSGNTTYF. In nucleotides, the CDR3 is TGTGCCAGCAGCCCCGGGGACAGGCACCTCTCTGGAAACACCACATATTTT.

Many counts were recorded for this clonotype. CDR3 nucleotide sequence: TGTGCCAGCAGTCGGGGCGGGGGACAAACTGCCAATGAGCAGTTCTTC. Translation gives CASSRGGGQTANEQFF. This chain joins TRBV12-3 or TRBV12-4 and TRBJ2-1, with a tentative D call TRBD2 (7 bases). The CDR3 length is 16 residues. The ends were cut back, 5 bases at V and 6 bases at J, with 20 bases in the middle.

With respect to this clonotype: This may stem from a read error, because a much larger clone lies one nucleotide away. This sequence joins TRBV3-1 and TRBJ2-3; the match to TRBD2 covers 10 bases. The CDR3 sequence is 18 residues long. Germline CDR1 reads LGHDT; CDR2 reads YNNKEL (reference sequence). CDR3 sequence reads: CACSQGRAGGPNGDTQYF. In DNA, the CDR3 is TGTGCCTGCAGCCAAGGGAGAGCGGGAGGGCCGAATGGAGATACGCAGTATTTT.

At least ten counts were recorded for this clonotype. The gene calls are TRBV6-2 or TRBV6-3 and TRBJ2-7, with TRBD1 identical over 8 bases. V gave up 4 bases and J gave up 2 bases; unmatched junction bases: 4. The CDR3 has 14 residues. Germline CDR1 is MNHEY and CDR2 is SVGEGT. This CDR3 is CASSSRTGPYEQYF. In DNA form, the CDR3 reads TGTGCCAGCAGTTCGCGGACAGGGCCCTACGAGCAGTACTTC.

This clonotype appeared a few times. The chain has TRBV6-1 and TRBJ2-6; D is unclear. The germline V gene has CDR1 MNHNS and CDR2 SASEGT. V lost 6 bases, J lost 3 bases, and 9 bases lay in between. The CDR3 runs to 14 residues. CDR3 protein: CASSPRRGANVLTF. In DNA, the CDR3 is TGTGCCAGCAGCCCCCGACGTGGGGCCAACGTCCTGACTTTC.